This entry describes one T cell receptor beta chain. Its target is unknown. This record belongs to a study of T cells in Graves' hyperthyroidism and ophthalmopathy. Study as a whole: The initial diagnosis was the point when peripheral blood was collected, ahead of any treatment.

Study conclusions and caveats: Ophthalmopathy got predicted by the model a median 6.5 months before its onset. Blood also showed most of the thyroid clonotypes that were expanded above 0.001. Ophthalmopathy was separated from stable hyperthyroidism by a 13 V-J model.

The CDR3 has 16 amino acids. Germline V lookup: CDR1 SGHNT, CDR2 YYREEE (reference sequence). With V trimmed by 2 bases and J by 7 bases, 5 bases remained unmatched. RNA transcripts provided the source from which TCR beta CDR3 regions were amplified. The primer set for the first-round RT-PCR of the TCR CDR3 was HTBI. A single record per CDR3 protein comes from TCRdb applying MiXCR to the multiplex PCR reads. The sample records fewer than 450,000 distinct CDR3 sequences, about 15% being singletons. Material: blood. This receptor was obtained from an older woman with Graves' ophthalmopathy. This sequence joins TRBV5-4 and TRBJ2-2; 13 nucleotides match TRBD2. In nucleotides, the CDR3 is TGTGCCAGCAGCTTAAGACTAGCGGGAGGTATCGGGGAGCTGTTTTTT. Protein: CASSLRLAGGIGELFF.